This T cell receptor beta chain originates from a study of cytomegalovirus exposure and HLA in healthy donors. As for the study in general: Among the approximately 420 donors who were genotyped, 81% fell in the genetic ancestry cluster that is associated with self-reported Caucasian donors. Study-level results: Both high specificity and high sensitivity reportedly marked the classifier's diagnosis of cytomegalovirus status.

This CDR3 region has 14 residues. Per germline, CDR1 SQVTM and CDR2 ANQGSEA. Trimming removed 4 bases from V and 5 bases from J; junction bases left unmatched: 7. Details on this clone: What it binds is not known.

Donors consisted of healthy bone marrow donors. The PCR contained 60 Vbeta and 13 Jbeta primers. The assay was immunoSEQ multiplex PCR, and TCRdb's table has in-frame clones only and misses some. The table records over 150,000 clones, 60% to 80% of them present only once. The TCR was taken from a woman aged 25 to 39 in good health and CMV-seronegative. The V and J genes are TRBV29-1 and TRBJ2-7, with 11 positions matching TRBD1. The sample consisted of PBMCs. This chain's CDR3 is CSVGPGQGVDEQYF. The CDR3 DNA reads as TGCAGCGTTGGTCCGGGACAGGGGGTGGACGAGCAGTACTTC.